The next 4 T cell receptor beta chains were all read from a single sample in a study of blood T cells in healthy people across ages. Sample-barcoded 5' priming and a J-beta primer mix drove a second PCR of about 7 to 12 cycles. TCRdb itself ran the 5' RACE reads through MiXCR, one entry per CDR3 protein. The sample has 780,000 or so distinct CDR3 sequences; roughly 50% are singletons. The sample taken for sequencing was blood. The receptors here all came from a man aged 40-55 years in good health.

The V gene is TRBV20-1, the J gene TRBJ2-1; 7 positions agree with TRBD2. Losses at the gene ends were 1 base for V and 2 bases for J; bases not matched to a gene: 2. Looked up from germline, CDR1 is DFQATT and CDR2 is SNEGSKA (reference sequence). There are 14 residues in the CDR3. CDR3 in DNA: TGCAGTGCTAGAGGGGAGGGAGCCTACAATGAGCAGTTCTTC. This gives the protein CSARGEGAYNEQFF.

This clonotype turned up a few times. The chain combines TRBV12-3 or TRBV12-4 with TRBJ1-5; no definite D call. The CDR3 runs 13 residues. The germline V and J ends were trimmed by 5 bases and 6 bases, with 11 bases remaining between them. The CDR3 sequence is CASSTPGVQPQHF. In DNA form, the CDR3 reads TGTGCCAGCAGTACCCCCGGGGTTCAGCCCCAGCATTTT.

V is TRBV28 and J is TRBJ2-7; TRBD2 might be the D (7 bases). CDR3 length: 15 amino acids. Germline values: CDR1 MDHEN, CDR2 SYDVKM. Trimming stripped 5 bases from V and 3 bases from J, with 17 bases between. CDR3 loop: CASSGVGGAGYEQYF. The CDR3 nucleotides are TGTGCCAGCAGTGGCGTAGGGGGGGCCGGCTACGAGCAGTACTTC. The whole variable domain, remainder taken from reference TRBV28 and TRBJ2-7, is DVKVTQSSRYLVKRTGEKVFLECVQDMDHENMFWYRQDPGLGLRLIYFSYDVKMKEKGDIPEGYSVSREKKERFSLILESASTNQTSMYLCASSGVGGAGYEQYFGPGTRLTVT.

The V gene is TRBV6-1, the J gene TRBJ1-2, with unresolved D. Trimming stripped 6 bases from V and 2 bases from J, with 13 bases between. Germline V gene sequence: CDR1 MNHNS, CDR2 SASEGT. There are 14 residues in the CDR3. The chain's CDR3 is CASSSITGNYGYTF. The CDR3 DNA is TGTGCCAGCAGCAGTATAACGGGGAACTATGGCTACACCTTC.